A selection of T cell receptor beta chains follows, all from one sample in a study of human T cells and chemical hapten exposure. TCRdb re-called the RACE reads with MiXCR, one entry per CDR3 protein. The sample lists 250,000 or so distinct CDR3 sequences; 7.5% to 9% were seen once. Specimen: whole blood, collected in connection with sensitization to the hapten diphenylcyclopropenone (DPC). The receptors originated from a man between 18 and 29 years old with alopecia areata. Some clones in this sample may be carry-over from other donors' samples. Both conserved end residues are part of each CDR3. Each record gives: clone size, V gene, J gene, D gene, CDR3 DNA, CDR3 protein. A D gene is named only where the DNA matches it firmly. Clone size is not always given. Where it is, it says once, few, many or a class for expanded clones.

size: many; V: TRBV7-8; J: TRBJ1-6; D: TRBD1; DNA: TGTGCCAGCAGCTTGCAACAGGGGGATTCACCCCTCCACTTT; CDR3: CASSLQQGDSPLHF
size: NA; V: TRBV4-3; J: TRBJ1-4; D: NA; DNA: TGCGCCAGCAGCCAAGATCTCACCTCCTGGGCAGGTGAAAAACTGTTTTTT; CDR3: CASSQDLTSWAGEKLFF
size: many; V: TRBV6-5; J: TRBJ1-2; D: TRBD1; DNA: TGTGCCAGCACCCCCTCACGGGACAGGGGGACCTATGGCTACACCTTC; CDR3: CASTPSRDRGTYGYTF
size: NA; V: TRBV4-2; J: TRBJ1-1; D: TRBD1; DNA: TGTGCCAGCAGCCAAGATAGAGGGGGCGGCACTGAAGCTTTCTTT; CDR3: CASSQDRGGGTEAFF
size: few; V: TRBV7-7; J: TRBJ2-3; D: TRBD2; DNA: TGTGCCAGCAGCTTCACTAGCGGTAGCACAGATACGCAGTATTTT; CDR3: CASSFTSGSTDTQYF
size: few; V: TRBV2; J: TRBJ2-1; D: NA; DNA: TGTGCCAGCAGCCCCGGGGTGAGCTCCTACAATGAGCAGTTCTTC; CDR3: CASSPGVSSYNEQFF
size: NA; V: TRBV6-2/TRBV6-3; J: TRBJ1-6; D: TRBD1; DNA: TGTGCCAGCAGTTACCGACGACATACAGGGGCGAGCTCCTATAATTCATCCCTCCACTTT; CDR3: CASSYRRHTGASSYNSSLHF
size: many; V: TRBV6-6; J: TRBJ2-7; D: NA; DNA: TGTGCCAGCAGTTACCAACAGGGATACGAGCAGTACTTC; CDR3: CASSYQQGYEQYF
size: NA; V: TRBV12-3/TRBV12-4; J: TRBJ2-2; D: TRBD1; DNA: TGTGCCAGCAGTTCAGGGGGCGGTTTTAACGGGGAGCTGTTTTTT; CDR3: CASSSGGGFNGELFF
size: once; V: TRBV2; J: TRBJ1-5; D: NA; DNA: TGTGCCAGCAGAGAGACAGGAGCTGGCAATCAGCCCCAGCATTTT; CDR3: CASRETGAGNQPQHF
size: many; V: TRBV29-1; J: TRBJ2-1; D: NA; DNA: TGCAGCGTTGTGTCGGGGACCTCCCGTGGCAATGAGCAGTTCTTC; CDR3: CSVVSGTSRGNEQFF
size: NA; V: TRBV20-1; J: TRBJ2-3; D: NA; DNA: TGCAGTGCTAGTGCGTACGGAGGGGGGACCACAGATACGCAGTATTTT; CDR3: CSASAYGGGTTDTQYF
size: NA; V: TRBV3-1; J: TRBJ2-5; D: NA; DNA: TGTGCCAGCAGCGGGGACCCCTTCACGCGGGAGACCCAGTACTTC; CDR3: CASSGDPFTRETQYF
size: NA; V: TRBV29-1; J: TRBJ1-3; D: NA; DNA: TGCAGCGCGGGGAGCTCTGGAAACACCATATATTTT; CDR3: CSAGSSGNTIYF
size: many; V: TRBV5-1; J: TRBJ2-7; D: NA; DNA: TGCGCCAGCAGCTTGGACCTCTCCTACGAGCAGTACTTC; CDR3: CASSLDLSYEQYF
size: NA; V: TRBV5-5; J: TRBJ1-5; D: NA; DNA: TGTGCCAGCAGCTTTAGTAGCGCGTTTGAGCCCCAGCATTTT; CDR3: CASSFSSAFEPQHF
size: few; V: TRBV6-6; J: TRBJ1-1; D: NA; DNA: TGTGCCAGCAAGGACGGCTGGAGAACTGAAGCTTTCTTT; CDR3: CASKDGWRTEAFF
size: NA; V: TRBV9; J: TRBJ2-5; D: NA; DNA: TGTGCCAGCAGCGTAGAACTGACCCAGTACTTC; CDR3: CASSVELTQYF
size: NA; V: TRBV10-3; J: TRBJ2-2; D: TRBD1; DNA: TGTGCCATTAAAGAGACAGGGCCGGCGGGGGAGCTGTTTTTT; CDR3: CAIKETGPAGELFF
size: many; V: TRBV5-1; J: TRBJ1-6; D: NA; DNA: TGCGCCAGCAGCCGGGACGGGACGGTTAATTCACCCCTCCACTTT; CDR3: CASSRDGTVNSPLHF
size: few; V: TRBV7-6; J: TRBJ1-2; D: NA; DNA: TGTGCCAGCAGCTCGTCCCCGAACTATGGCTACACCTTC; CDR3: CASSSSPNYGYTF
size: few; V: TRBV20-1; J: TRBJ2-1; D: NA; DNA: TGCAGTGCTACCAACGGTGTAGACAATGAGCAGTTCTTC; CDR3: CSATNGVDNEQFF
size: NA; V: TRBV28; J: TRBJ2-2; D: TRBD1; DNA: TGTGCCAGCAGTTTATACTACAGGGGCACCGGGGAGCTGTTTTTT; CDR3: CASSLYYRGTGELFF
size: NA; V: TRBV5-6; J: TRBJ1-6; D: NA; DNA: TGTGCCAGCAGCTTCCGTACAGGAATTAATTCACCCCTCCACTTT; CDR3: CASSFRTGINSPLHF
size: many; V: TRBV27; J: TRBJ1-3; D: NA; DNA: TGTGCCAGCAGTTCCAGGGGAGCTGGAAACACCATATATTTT; CDR3: CASSSRGAGNTIYF
size: few; V: TRBV14; J: TRBJ1-6; D: TRBD1; DNA: TGTGCCAGCAGCCAGACAGGGAACGGTTCACCCCTCCACTTT; CDR3: CASSQTGNGSPLHF
size: few; V: TRBV6-5; J: TRBJ2-3; D: TRBD1; DNA: TGTGCCAGCAGTTACCGGGACAGGGGGAAAGATACGCAGTATTTT; CDR3: CASSYRDRGKDTQYF
size: NA; V: TRBV28; J: TRBJ2-3; D: TRBD2; DNA: TGTGCCAGCAGTACTGACCGGGGGGTCCCCACCCAAAGAAGGACAGATACGCAGTATTTT; CDR3: CASSTDRGVPTQRRTDTQYF
size: NA; V: TRBV29-1; J: TRBJ1-4; D: NA; DNA: TGCAGCGTTTCCAGGGGTGGTAATGAAAAACTGTTTTTT; CDR3: CSVSRGGNEKLFF
size: many; V: TRBV29-1; J: TRBJ2-7; D: NA; DNA: TGCAGCGTTGAAGTCGGTCCCTACGAGCAGTACTTC; CDR3: CSVEVGPYEQYF
size: NA; V: TRBV7-9; J: TRBJ2-5; D: TRBD1; DNA: TGTGCCAGCGGAAAATCGACAGGGGGCTACCGAGAGACCCAGTACTTC; CDR3: CASGKSTGGYRETQYF
size: few; V: TRBV6-5; J: TRBJ1-2; D: NA; DNA: TGTGCCAGCAGTTACGCGACCAGGATCAACTATGGCTACACCTTC; CDR3: CASSYATRINYGYTF
size: few; V: TRBV29-1; J: TRBJ1-1; D: NA; DNA: TGCAGCGTTGGTACATGGAGGGGCTCTGAAGCTTTCTTT; CDR3: CSVGTWRGSEAFF
size: NA; V: TRBV12-3/TRBV12-4; J: TRBJ1-5; D: NA; DNA: TGTGCCAGCAGTTCCTGGGACAAAAACCATCAGCCCCAGCATTTT; CDR3: CASSSWDKNHQPQHF
size: NA; V: TRBV3-1; J: TRBJ1-6; D: TRBD1; DNA: TGTGCCAGCAGAAGACAGGGTAGCACCTATAATTCACCCCTCCACTTT; CDR3: CASRRQGSTYNSPLHF
size: few; V: TRBV2; J: TRBJ2-7; D: NA; DNA: TGTGCCAGCAGTGAAACCCCGATTCAGTACTTC; CDR3: CASSETPIQYF
size: many; V: TRBV29-1; J: TRBJ2-1; D: NA; DNA: TGCAGCGTTGTGAGGGGTTCCTACAATGAGCAGTTCTTC; CDR3: CSVVRGSYNEQFF
size: NA; V: TRBV24-1; J: TRBJ2-2; D: NA; DNA: TGTGCCACCCGGGACACCGGGGAGCTGTTTTTT; CDR3: CATRDTGELFF
size: few; V: TRBV10-3; J: TRBJ1-6; D: TRBD1; DNA: TGTGCCATCAGTGGGCAAATTTTCACAGGGGTAGCAGGGCCACCCCTCCACTTT; CDR3: CAISGQIFTGVAGPPLHF
size: NA; V: TRBV19; J: TRBJ1-2; D: TRBD1; DNA: TGTGCCAGTAGTTCTCTACCGGGACAGGCAATTAACTATGGCTACGCCTTC; CDR3: CASSSLPGQAINYGYAF
size: few; V: TRBV14; J: TRBJ1-1; D: NA; DNA: TGTGCCAGCAGCCAATCCATCAGGGGAGAAGCTTTCTTT; CDR3: CASSQSIRGEAFF
size: few; V: TRBV5-5; J: TRBJ2-2; D: TRBD1; DNA: TGTGCCAGCAGCTCATACAGGGGCGGCACCGGGGAGCTGTTTTTT; CDR3: CASSSYRGGTGELFF
size: NA; V: TRBV2; J: TRBJ1-1; D: NA; DNA: TGTGCCAGCAACTGGTGGGGGGCTGAAGCTTTCTTT; CDR3: CASNWWGAEAFF
size: NA; V: TRBV29-1; J: TRBJ2-5; D: NA; DNA: TGCAGCGTTGTAAGGGGCGACCAAGAGACCCAGTACTTC; CDR3: CSVVRGDQETQYF
size: many; V: TRBV5-5; J: TRBJ2-2; D: TRBD1; DNA: TGTGCCAGCAGCTTGGCCCCGGGACAGGGGGGAAACACCGGGGAGCTGTTTTTT; CDR3: CASSLAPGQGGNTGELFF
size: NA; V: TRBV10-3; J: TRBJ1-6; D: TRBD1; DNA: TGTGCCATCAGACGGACAGGGGATTCACCCCTCCACTTT; CDR3: CAIRRTGDSPLHF
size: NA; V: TRBV7-2; J: TRBJ2-3; D: TRBD2; DNA: TGTGCCAGCAGCTTAGAACTAGCGACAGATACGCAGTATTTT; CDR3: CASSLELATDTQYF
size: NA; V: TRBV25-1; J: TRBJ1-4; D: NA; DNA: TGTGCCAGCAGAGGACCGGCCTCTGGAAAACTGTTTTTT; CDR3: CASRGPASGKLFF
size: NA; V: TRBV4-1; J: TRBJ1-4; D: NA; DNA: TGCGCCAGCAGCCAAGCGCGGAATGAAAAACTGTTTTTT; CDR3: CASSQARNEKLFF
size: few; V: TRBV6-5; J: TRBJ2-6; D: NA; DNA: TGTGCCAGCAGTGCTAGGAACAGGGTACTCTCTGGGGCCAACGTCCTGACTTTC; CDR3: CASSARNRVLSGANVLTF
size: NA; V: TRBV6-5; J: TRBJ1-6; D: NA; DNA: TGTGCCAGCAGTCCCGATATAAGGTCACCCCTCCACTTT; CDR3: CASSPDIRSPLHF
size: many; V: TRBV9; J: TRBJ2-3; D: NA; DNA: TGTGCCAGCAGCTTCTACAGGGGAGGTATCACAGATACGCAGTATTTT; CDR3: CASSFYRGGITDTQYF
size: NA; V: TRBV7-9; J: TRBJ2-3; D: TRBD2; DNA: TGTGCCAGCAGCTTACCGACTAGCGGCACAGATACGCAGTATTTT; CDR3: CASSLPTSGTDTQYF
size: few; V: TRBV14; J: TRBJ1-1; D: TRBD1; DNA: TGTGCCAGCAGCCAAGCGGACAGGTATTCGACTGAAGCTTTCTTT; CDR3: CASSQADRYSTEAFF
size: many; V: TRBV9; J: TRBJ2-3; D: NA; DNA: TGTGCCAGCAGCCCGAGTTGGGATACGCAGTATTTT; CDR3: CASSPSWDTQYF
size: few; V: TRBV6-6; J: TRBJ1-1; D: TRBD1; DNA: TGTGCCAGCAGTTACGGAGAGGGGGCATTGGGCACTGAAGCTTTCTTT; CDR3: CASSYGEGALGTEAFF
size: NA; V: TRBV12-3/TRBV12-4; J: TRBJ1-2; D: NA; DNA: TGTGCCAGCAGCTTGTCTCGTGCAGGGGTCGGCGGCTACACCTTC; CDR3: CASSLSRAGVGGYTF